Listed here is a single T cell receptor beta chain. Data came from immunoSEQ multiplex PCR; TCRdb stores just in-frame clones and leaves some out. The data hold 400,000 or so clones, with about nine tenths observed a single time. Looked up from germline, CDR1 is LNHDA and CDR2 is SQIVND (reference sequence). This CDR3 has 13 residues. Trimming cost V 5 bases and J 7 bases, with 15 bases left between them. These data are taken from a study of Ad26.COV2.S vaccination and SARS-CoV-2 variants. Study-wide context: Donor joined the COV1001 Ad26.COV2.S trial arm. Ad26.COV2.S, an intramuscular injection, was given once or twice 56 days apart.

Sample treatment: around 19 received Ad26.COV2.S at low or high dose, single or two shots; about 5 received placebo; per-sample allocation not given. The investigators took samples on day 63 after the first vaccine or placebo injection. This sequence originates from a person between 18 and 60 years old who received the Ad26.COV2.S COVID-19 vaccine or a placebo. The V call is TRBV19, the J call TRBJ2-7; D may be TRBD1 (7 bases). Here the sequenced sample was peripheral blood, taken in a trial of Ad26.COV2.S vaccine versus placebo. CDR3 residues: CASSAGQTGEQYF. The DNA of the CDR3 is TGTGCCAGTAGTGCGGGACAGACTGGGGAGCAGTACTTC.